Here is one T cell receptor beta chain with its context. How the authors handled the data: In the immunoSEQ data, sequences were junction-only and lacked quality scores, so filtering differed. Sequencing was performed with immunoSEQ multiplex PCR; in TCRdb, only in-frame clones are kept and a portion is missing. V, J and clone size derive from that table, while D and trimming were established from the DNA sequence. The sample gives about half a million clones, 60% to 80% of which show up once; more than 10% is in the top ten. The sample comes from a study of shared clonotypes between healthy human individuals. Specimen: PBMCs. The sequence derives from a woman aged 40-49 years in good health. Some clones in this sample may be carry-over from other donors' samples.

The CDR3 DNA follows: TGTGCCAGCAGTTTGTTTCGGATAGACAATCAGCCCCAGCATTTT. It yields the protein CASSLFRIDNQPQHF. The chain is built from TRBV28 and TRBJ1-5; D not certain. CDR3 length equals 15 residues. V shed 3 bases and J shed 3 bases, with 12 bases lying between them. Germline V CDR1 and CDR2: MDHEN, SYDVKM.